This T cell receptor beta chain was sequenced during a study of radiation and T cells in renal cell carcinoma. V shed 1 base and J shed 8 bases, with 11 bases lying between them. This CDR3 has 14 residues. In germline, CDR1 is SEHNR, CDR2 FQNEAQ (reference sequence). Some clones are missing from TCRdb's copy, which holds only in-frame ones; the method was immunoSEQ multiplex PCR. The profile shows about 130,000 clones, around nine tenths of them singletons. Regarding time point: baseline pretreatment blood. Described treatment: 15 Gy SBRT to primary tumor, nephrectomy 4 weeks later. The source is a woman between 50 and 59 years old with renal cell carcinoma. The chain combines TRBV7-9 with TRBJ1-4; D possibly corresponds to TRBD1 (6 bases). The material sequenced was blood, taken from a patient whose treatment included radiotherapy and nephrectomy. The CDR3 DNA reads as TGTGCCAGCAGCTTAGTACAGGGTCGGGAAAAACTGTTTTTT. Its translation is CASSLVQGREKLFF.